This T cell receptor (beta chain) was documented in a study of cytomegalovirus exposure and HLA in healthy donors. With regard to this clone: Antigen specificity is unknown.

Regarding the study as a whole: The CMV antigen specificity of a few CMV-associated chains was confirmed through in vitro analysis.

Trimming cost V 2 bases and J 1 base, with 8 bases left between them. Per germline, CDR1 SNHLY and CDR2 FYNNEI. This CDR3 comprises 14 residues. Use of 60 Vbeta and 13 Jbeta primers characterized the PCR. The data were produced by immunoSEQ multiplex PCR, yet TCRdb's version contains in-frame clones alone and is incomplete. There are 150,000 to 200,000 clones in the sample; 82% occur only once, and around 0.97% lies in the top ten. The V gene is TRBV2, the J gene TRBJ1-1, with unresolved D. Sequenced input: PBMCs. This sequence originates from a girl aged 2-9 years in good health and CMV-seropositive. This chain's CDR3 is CASSESYWNTEAFF. DNA of the CDR3: TGTGCCAGCAGTGAATCGTACTGGAACACTGAAGCTTTCTTT.